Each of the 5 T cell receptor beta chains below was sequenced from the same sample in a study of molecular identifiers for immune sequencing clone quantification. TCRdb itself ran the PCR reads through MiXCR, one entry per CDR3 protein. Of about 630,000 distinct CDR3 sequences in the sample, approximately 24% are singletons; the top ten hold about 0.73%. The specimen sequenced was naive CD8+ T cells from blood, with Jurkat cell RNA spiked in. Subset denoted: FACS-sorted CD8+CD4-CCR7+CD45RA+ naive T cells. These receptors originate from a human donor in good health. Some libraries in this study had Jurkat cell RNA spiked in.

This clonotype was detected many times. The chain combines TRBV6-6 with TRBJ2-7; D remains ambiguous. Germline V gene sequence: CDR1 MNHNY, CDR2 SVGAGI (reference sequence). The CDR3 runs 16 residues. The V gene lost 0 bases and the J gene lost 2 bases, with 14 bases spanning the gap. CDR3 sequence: CASSYSSPSSPYEQYF. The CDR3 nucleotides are TGTGCCAGCAGTTACTCGAGTCCCAGTTCGCCCTACGAGCAGTACTTC.

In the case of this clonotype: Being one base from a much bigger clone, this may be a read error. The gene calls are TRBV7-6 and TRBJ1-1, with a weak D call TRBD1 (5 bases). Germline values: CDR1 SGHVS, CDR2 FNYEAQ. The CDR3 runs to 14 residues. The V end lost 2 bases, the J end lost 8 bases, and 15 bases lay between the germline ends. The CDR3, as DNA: TGTGCCAGCAGCTTACATCCACCCCCAGGGGAAGCTTTCTTT. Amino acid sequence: CASSLHPPPGEAFF.

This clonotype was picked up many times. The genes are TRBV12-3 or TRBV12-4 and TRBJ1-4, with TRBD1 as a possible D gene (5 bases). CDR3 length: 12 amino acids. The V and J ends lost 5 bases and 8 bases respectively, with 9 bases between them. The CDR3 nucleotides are TGTGCCAGCAGTCCGACAGCCGAAAAACTGTTTTTT. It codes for CASSPTAEKLFF.

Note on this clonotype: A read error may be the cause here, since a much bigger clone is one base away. The CDR3 DNA sequence: TGCGCCAGCAGCCACGGACAGCTCGTCGATACGCAGTATTTT. Translation gives CASSHGQLVDTQYF. The J gene is TRBJ2-3, the V gene TRBV5-1, with D possibly matching TRBD1 (6 bases). Trimming shortened V by 4 bases and J by 6 bases, and 15 bases separated the two germline ends. The CDR3 contains 14 residues. The germline gives CDR1 SGHRS, CDR2 YFSETQ.

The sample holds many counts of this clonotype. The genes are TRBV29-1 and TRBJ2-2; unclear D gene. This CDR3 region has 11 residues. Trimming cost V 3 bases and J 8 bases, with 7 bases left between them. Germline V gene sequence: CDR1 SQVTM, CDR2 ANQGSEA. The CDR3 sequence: CSVEDLGELFF. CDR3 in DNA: TGCAGCGTTGAGGATCTGGGGGAGCTGTTTTTT.